This T cell receptor (beta chain) emerged from a study of prognosis after radiotherapy for stage I lung cancer. Study-level background: Among the patients, 6 or 7 had squamous cell carcinoma and roughly eleven had adenocarcinoma.

With two time points in the design, 5.5 to 7.5 milliliters of peripheral blood were drawn at each one. The study amplified the TCR beta CDR3 region from genomic DNA. This amplification was carried out by two rounds of multiplex PCR. First-round PCR, the initial amplification, used primers specific to each TRBV and TRBJ gene. Universal primers were used in the second round of PCR. TCRdb re-called the multiplex PCR reads with MiXCR, one entry per CDR3 protein. The sample holds more than 25,000 distinct CDR3 sequences, around 30% seen once. As to this clonotype: Possible read error: a much larger clone is one base away.

V was shortened by 7 bases and J by 2 bases, with 15 bases between the two germline ends. The CDR3 loop spans 14 amino acids. The chain joins TRBV12-3 or TRBV12-4 to TRBJ2-7; TRBD1 is a possible D gene (6 bases). Sample: PBMCs, taken before or after stereotactic body radiation therapy (not recorded which). The clonotype comes from a donor over 45 with non-small cell lung cancer. The CDR3 coding sequence is TGTGCCAGCACCATCGTGGACAGTCCCTACGAGCAGTACTTC. Amino acid sequence: CASTIVDSPYEQYF.